This TCR beta chain was retrieved from a study of blood T cells in healthy people across ages (dated by TCRdb to 2013 to 2016). In the study overall: In model experiments, roughly one uniquely barcoded TCR beta cDNA molecule per two T cells was captured by template switching. The study measured age-related changes in TCR beta repertoire diversity using deep sequencing normalized with unique cDNA molecular identifiers. Four age groups were formed from the donors: young (average about 16 years), middle-aged (around 41), aged (under 70) and long-lived (more than 75). To avoid experimental bias, donors of different ages were spread randomly across the sequencing lanes. For two donors (one aged 18 to 29 and one aged 80 or older), the study analyzed two additional independent replicas of 1 million unique cDNA reads from the same blood draw.

This clonotype was seen repeatedly, ten times or more. No antigen is known for it. No quality values exist for individual bases; no much larger clone is one base distant. The donors were some 36 Caucasian individuals from Russia, aged roughly 6 to 100 years, who were systemically healthy. Each donor gave roughly 9.5 milliliters of peripheral blood, collected into EDTA-treated Vacutainer tubes. PBMCs were isolated by Ficoll-Paque density-gradient centrifugation, with at least 6 million obtained per sample. Trizol reagent was used to extract total RNA from the PBMCs, yielding at least 6 micrograms per sample. For every donor, an aliquot of PBMCs went through flow cytometry to measure the percentages of naive CD45RAhigh/CD27high T cells. CDR1 and CDR2, looked up from the germline V gene, are LGHNA and YNFKEQ. Taken from cysteine to phenylalanine, the CDR3 has 14 residues. Solely the CDR3 DNA is kept, with 42 bases framed from the first base. The germline ends are 6 bases apart after V is trimmed by 0 bases and J by 1 base.

The receptor library was made with 5' RACE. TCRdb records Illumina HiSeq 2500 as the sequencer. A second PCR of 7 to 11 cycles was performed with a sample-barcoded 5' primer and a J-beta primer mix. A unique molecular identifier was introduced onto each TCR beta cDNA molecule by a template-switch 5' adaptor carrying 12 random nucleotides. Each sample yielded at least 3 million CDR3-containing paired-end reads. All of the RNA was converted into first-strand cDNA using the Mint cDNA synthesis kit, with a TRBC-specific oligonucleotide serving as the primer. After uracil-DNA glycosylase treatment, a first 18-cycle PCR used universal primers M1SS and BC2_uni_R on all cDNA. The study's own analysis went as follows. Each sample was normalized by randomly selecting 1 million high-quality reads, each carrying a distinct molecular identifier. Reads sharing molecular identifiers were discarded rather than binned into consensus sequences. MiTCR, run with a Q25 quality threshold and the strictest error-elimination algorithm, handled CDR3 identification, clonotype clustering and error correction. A nonparametric unseen species model using Euler transformation provided a lower-bound estimate of total TCR beta diversity. TCRdb itself trimmed the public reads at Q25 with fastp, ran MiXCR and retained productive beta chains. CDR3 protein duplicates are merged, each entry listing the most common genes and DNA. Clone size and V and J calls follow TCRdb, not the original study. Counted in this sample were about 1.4 million distinct CDR3 sequences; approximately 59% of them appeared once. Clones ranked in the top ten supply roughly 7% of the sample.

Broad study findings and their caveats: Total diversity estimates from one million sequenced T cells were considered lower bounds and underestimates. The long-lived group showed more naive CD4+ T cells, fewer expanded clones and increased TCR diversity than the aged group, suggesting age selection. Bulk unsorted PBMC profiling prevented conclusive comparison of naive and antigen-experienced compartments. Because the CMV infection status of the donors was unknown, age-related changes in expanded clonotypes may potentially have been confounded. As age increased, observed TCR beta diversity per million T cells dropped in a roughly linear way, and a significant reduction was already evident by age roughly 36. Observed TCR beta diversity correlated strongly with the percentage of naive T cells measured by flow cytometry.

This TCR was sampled from a man between 18 and 29 years old in good health. Recombination linked TRBV4-2 to TRBJ1-1; the D gene lacks a confident call. The material sequenced was blood. CDR3 region: CASSQDMENTEAFF. The bases read TGTGCCAGCAGCCAAGATATGGAGAACACTGAAGCTTTCTTT.